The entry that follows covers one T cell receptor beta chain sequence. Per the germline V gene, CDR1 is SGHRS and CDR2 is YFSETQ. The CDR3 has 15 amino acids. Trimming cost V 2 bases and J 2 bases; bases outside gene matches: 6. This specimen belongs to a study of blood T cells in healthy people across ages. A second PCR, run for roughly 7 to 12 cycles, used a sample-barcoded 5' primer plus a J-beta primer mix. One entry per CDR3 protein results from TCRdb running MiXCR on the 5' RACE reads. The sample records about a million distinct CDR3 sequences, roughly 43% being singletons. The rearrangement uses TRBV5-1 and TRBJ2-7, with TRBD2 matching 8 bases. The sequence came from a man aged 30 to 45 in good health. Source material: blood. The CDR3 reads CASSFSAGGPYEQYF. The DNA for the CDR3 is TGCGCCAGCAGCTTCTCGGCGGGGGGTCCCTACGAGCAGTACTTC. Supplemented by reference TRBV5-1 and TRBJ2-7, the full variable domain reads KAGVTQTPRYLIKTRGQQVTLSCSPISGHRSVSWYQQTPGQGLQFLFEYFSETQRNKGNFPGRFSGRQFSNSRSEMNVSTLELGDSALYLCASSFSAGGPYEQYFGPGTRLTVT.